Listed below are T cell receptor beta chains from one sample, sequenced in a study of T-cell reconstitution after alpha-beta-depleted transplantation in children. TCRdb reanalysed the PCR reads using MiXCR and keeps one entry per CDR3 protein. The sample has around 450,000 distinct CDR3 sequences, 15% to 20% seen once. The sample in question was PBMCs, mostly from graft donor cells, obtained 360 days after TCRalphabeta/CD19-depleted stem cell transplant. These receptors were obtained from a boy in the first two years of life who had a stem cell transplant for Wiskott-Aldrich syndrome, so the T cells may come from the graft donor. Both conserved end residues are part of each CDR3. Each record gives: D gene, J gene, V gene, clone size, CDR3 protein, CDR3 DNA. A D gene is named only where the DNA matches it firmly. Clone sizes are given selectively: once, few, many, or a class where the clone is expanded.

D: NA; J: TRBJ1-1; V: TRBV6-2/TRBV6-3; size: NA; CDR3: CASSYHLGEERTEAFF; DNA: TGTGCCAGCAGTTACCATCTAGGGGAAGAGAGGACTGAAGCTTTCTTT
D: TRBD1; J: TRBJ2-2; V: TRBV6-2/TRBV6-3; size: few; CDR3: CATQGQGDTGELFF; DNA: TGTGCCACCCAGGGACAGGGAGACACCGGGGAGCTGTTTTTT
D: TRBD1; J: TRBJ2-7; V: TRBV5-5; size: NA; CDR3: CASSLVGTGFHEQYF; DNA: TGTGCCAGCAGCTTGGTCGGGACAGGGTTCCACGAGCAGTACTTC
D: NA; J: TRBJ1-5; V: TRBV12-3/TRBV12-4; size: NA; CDR3: CASSPGQLINQPQHF; DNA: TGTGCCAGCAGTCCCGGACAGTTAATAAATCAGCCCCAGCATTTT
D: TRBD2; J: TRBJ2-1; V: TRBV5-5; size: few; CDR3: CASSFGPGGKGNEQFF; DNA: TGTGCCAGCAGCTTTGGGCCCGGGGGGAAGGGGAATGAGCAGTTCTTC
D: TRBD1; J: TRBJ2-2; V: TRBV29-1; size: NA; CDR3: CSVRGRYAGELFF; DNA: TGCAGCGTCAGGGGGCGTTACGCCGGGGAGCTGTTTTTT
D: NA; J: TRBJ2-1; V: TRBV18; size: NA; CDR3: CASSRFTTGNVFSYNEQFF; DNA: TGTGCCAGCTCCCGGTTTACAACAGGGAACGTATTCTCCTACAATGAGCAGTTCTTC
D: NA; J: TRBJ1-1; V: TRBV27; size: NA; CDR3: CASSLEPRNTEAFF; DNA: TGTGCCAGCAGTTTAGAACCCAGGAACACTGAAGCTTTCTTT
D: TRBD1; J: TRBJ2-7; V: TRBV20-1; size: many; CDR3: CSASTGDRGTYEQYF; DNA: TGCAGTGCTTCCACCGGGGACAGGGGTACCTACGAGCAGTACTTC
D: TRBD1; J: TRBJ2-7; V: TRBV7-9; size: NA; CDR3: CASSETGKRSYEQYF; DNA: TGTGCCAGCAGCGAGACAGGGAAAAGGAGCTACGAGCAGTACTTC
D: TRBD1; J: TRBJ2-1; V: TRBV5-1; size: few; CDR3: CASSSRDRLNEQFF; DNA: TGCGCCAGCAGTTCCCGGGACAGGTTGAATGAGCAGTTCTTC
D: NA; J: TRBJ1-1; V: TRBV5-1; size: NA; CDR3: CASSLAKGTTEAFF; DNA: TGCGCCAGCAGCTTGGCTAAAGGGACCACTGAAGCTTTCTTT
D: NA; J: TRBJ2-3; V: TRBV5-5; size: few; CDR3: CASSSGPLDTQYF; DNA: TGTGCCAGCAGCTCCGGACCCCTAGATACGCAGTATTTT
D: TRBD2; J: TRBJ2-5; V: TRBV2; size: NA; CDR3: CASTRSGTSVETQYF; DNA: TGTGCCAGCACGAGATCCGGGACTAGCGTCGAGACCCAGTACTTC
D: TRBD1; J: TRBJ2-7; V: TRBV6-5; size: NA; CDR3: CASSRPGQDLYF; DNA: TGTGCCAGCAGTAGGCCGGGACAGGACTTATACTTC
D: NA; J: TRBJ2-1; V: TRBV5-1; size: few; CDR3: CASSPDSYNEQFF; DNA: TGCGCCAGCAGCCCAGATTCCTACAATGAGCAGTTCTTC
D: NA; J: TRBJ2-3; V: TRBV3-1; size: NA; CDR3: CASSQEGTGDTQYF; DNA: TGTGCCAGCAGCCAAGAAGGGACCGGGGATACGCAGTATTTT
D: NA; J: TRBJ2-1; V: TRBV5-6; size: few; CDR3: CASSLMGNSYNEQFF; DNA: TGTGCCAGCAGCTTAATGGGAAATTCCTACAATGAGCAGTTCTTC
D: TRBD1; J: TRBJ1-1; V: TRBV12-3/TRBV12-4; size: few; CDR3: CASRQTGDGDTEAFF; DNA: TGTGCCAGCAGGCAGACAGGGGATGGGGACACTGAAGCTTTCTTT
D: NA; J: TRBJ2-2; V: TRBV18; size: once; CDR3: CASSPRGTTNTGELFF; DNA: TGTGCCAGCTCACCACGGGGGACAACGAACACCGGGGAGCTGTTTTTT
D: NA; J: TRBJ2-5; V: TRBV5-5; size: NA; CDR3: CASSLVQASLFAKETQYF; DNA: TGTGCCAGCAGCTTGGTTCAGGCTAGTCTCTTTGCGAAAGAGACCCAGTACTTC
D: TRBD1; J: TRBJ2-2; V: TRBV5-1; size: NA; CDR3: CASSATTGGTGELFF; DNA: TGCGCCAGCAGCGCCACGACAGGGGGGACCGGGGAGCTGTTTTTT
D: NA; J: TRBJ2-7; V: TRBV9; size: few; CDR3: CASSARPATPYEQYF; DNA: TGTGCCAGCAGCGCCCGCCCTGCCACACCCTACGAGCAGTACTTC
D: NA; J: TRBJ1-6; V: TRBV21-1; size: few; CDR3: CASSKDYRGLGSYNSPLHF; DNA: TGTGCCAGCAGCAAAGATTACAGGGGGCTGGGCTCCTATAATTCACCCCTCCACTTT
D: TRBD1; J: TRBJ2-7; V: TRBV5-1; size: NA; CDR3: CASSYGQESSYEQYF; DNA: TGCGCCAGCAGCTATGGACAGGAGAGCTCCTACGAGCAGTACTTC
D: NA; J: TRBJ2-5; V: TRBV27; size: many; CDR3: CASSTSTSGGKETQYF; DNA: NA
D: NA; J: TRBJ2-5; V: TRBV29-1; size: NA; CDR3: CSVVALGETQYF; DNA: TGCAGCGTTGTGGCATTGGGGGAGACCCAGTACTTC
D: TRBD1; J: TRBJ2-7; V: TRBV7-2; size: NA; CDR3: CASRKLYRDRNYEQYF; DNA: TGTGCCAGCAGGAAACTGTACCGGGACAGGAATTACGAGCAGTACTTC
D: TRBD1; J: TRBJ2-5; V: TRBV10-3; size: few; CDR3: CAISPGQGAQETQYF; DNA: TGTGCCATCAGTCCGGGACAGGGTGCTCAAGAGACCCAGTACTTC
D: NA; J: TRBJ1-1; V: TRBV28; size: NA; CDR3: CASSLQLGSGTEAFF; DNA: TGTGCCAGCAGTCTCCAATTGGGTAGTGGCACTGAAGCTTTCTTT
D: TRBD1; J: TRBJ2-5; V: TRBV5-1; size: few; CDR3: CASSLGDRPETQYF; DNA: TGCGCCAGCAGCTTGGGGGACAGACCAGAGACCCAGTACTTC
D: TRBD1; J: TRBJ2-2; V: TRBV7-9; size: many; CDR3: CASSWTGDTGELFF; DNA: TGTGCCAGCAGCTGGACAGGGGACACCGGGGAGCTGTTTTTT
D: NA; J: TRBJ2-1; V: TRBV19; size: few; CDR3: CASSISRGRRFF; DNA: TGTGCCAGTAGTATTAGTAGAGGACGGCGCTTCTTC
D: TRBD1; J: TRBJ2-2; V: TRBV6-5; size: once; CDR3: CASSYSKTGPNTGELFF; DNA: TGTGCCAGCAGTTACTCCAAGACAGGGCCGAACACCGGGGAGCTGTTTTTT
D: NA; J: TRBJ2-5; V: TRBV7-7; size: few; CDR3: CASSFSLQETQYF; DNA: TGTGCCAGCAGCTTTTCCCTGCAAGAGACCCAGTACTTC
D: NA; J: TRBJ2-1; V: TRBV20-1; size: NA; CDR3: CSAQRVGSEQFF; DNA: TGCAGTGCCCAGAGGGTCGGAAGTGAGCAGTTCTTC
D: NA; J: TRBJ2-7; V: TRBV5-6; size: few; CDR3: CASSADPGGHEQYF; DNA: TGTGCCAGCAGCGCGGACCCAGGTGGGCACGAGCAGTACTTC
D: TRBD2; J: TRBJ2-3; V: TRBV28; size: many; CDR3: CASSFWLAGGPSTDTQYF; DNA: TGTGCCAGCAGTTTTTGGCTAGCGGGGGGACCTAGCACAGATACGCAGTATTTT
D: TRBD2; J: TRBJ2-5; V: TRBV15; size: few; CDR3: CATSVGTIQETQYF; DNA: TGTGCCACCAGCGTTGGGACTATTCAAGAGACCCAGTACTTC
D: NA; J: TRBJ1-1; V: TRBV5-1; size: NA; CDR3: CASSLFGGARNTEAFF; DNA: TGCGCCAGCAGCTTGTTTGGGGGGGCGAGGAACACTGAAGCTTTCTTT
D: NA; J: TRBJ2-1; V: TRBV29-1; size: few; CDR3: CSVEGPMGYNEQFF; DNA: TGCAGCGTTGAAGGACCCATGGGATATAATGAGCAGTTCTTC
D: TRBD1; J: TRBJ2-3; V: TRBV20-1; size: few; CDR3: CSARWDRSPTDTQYF; DNA: TGCAGTGCCAGATGGGACAGGTCTCCCACAGATACGCAGTATTTT